Listed below are T cell receptor beta chains from one sample, sequenced in a study of shared clonotypes between healthy human individuals. Only in-frame clones appear in the TCRdb table, and some are missing; sequencing was by immunoSEQ multiplex PCR. The sample holds about 590,000 clones, around 95% seen once. Sequencing was carried out using naive CD8+ T cells sorted from blood. Receptors were obtained from a woman younger than 45 in good health. Both conserved end residues are part of each CDR3. Each record gives: J gene, D gene, V gene, CDR3 DNA, CDR3 protein. A D gene is named only where the DNA matches it firmly.

>TRBJ2-7|TRBD2|TRBV5-1
TGCGCCAGCAGCTTGAGCCTAGCGGGAGTAGAGCAGTACTTC
CASSLSLAGVEQYF
>TRBJ2-7|NA|TRBV9
TGTGCCAGCAGCCCACCGGGACGGTCCTACGAGCAGTACTTC
CASSPPGRSYEQYF
>TRBJ2-7|TRBD2|TRBV29-1
TGCAGCGTTGGGACCCCCGGGGCGGGAGCCGAGCAGTACTTC
CSVGTPGAGAEQYF
>TRBJ2-2|TRBD2|TRBV4-1
TGCGCCAGCAGCCGGGGACTAGCGGGAGCCCCCGGGGAGCTGTTTTTT
CASSRGLAGAPGELFF
>TRBJ2-7|NA|TRBV28
TGTGCCAGCAGTTTCGCCTTTGGGAGCTCCTACGAGCAGTACTTC
CASSFAFGSSYEQYF
>TRBJ2-7|NA|TRBV7-9
TGTGCCGGAGAGGTAACGGGAGAGCAGTACTTC
CAGEVTGEQYF
>TRBJ2-2|TRBD1|TRBV15
TGTGCCACCAGCAGTTCCTGGACAGGGGGGACCCTCACCGGGGAGCTGTTTTTT
CATSSSWTGGTLTGELFF
>TRBJ1-2|NA|TRBV28
TGTGCCAGCAGTCCGGACGGCTACTATGGCTACACCTTC
CASSPDGYYGYTF
>TRBJ2-1|NA|TRBV4-1
TGCGCCAGCAGCCAAGTCCCGTCAAGCTCCTACAATGAGCAGTTCTTC
CASSQVPSSSYNEQFF
>TRBJ2-7|NA|TRBV5-5
TGTGCCAGCAGCTTGGGGGCAGGGGTCGTAAAAGGCGAGCAGTACTTC
CASSLGAGVVKGEQYF
>TRBJ1-1|TRBD1|TRBV5-1
TGCGCCAGCAACCCCCTGGGGGACAGGGGGGACACTGAAGCTTTCTTT
CASNPLGDRGDTEAFF
>TRBJ2-5|NA|TRBV27
TGTGCCAGCAGTTCCGCCCCGGTTCTACAAGAGACCCAGTACTTC
CASSSAPVLQETQYF
>TRBJ2-7|TRBD1|TRBV19
TGTGCCAGTAGTTGGGACAGCTCCTACGAGCAGTACTTC
CASSWDSSYEQYF